This T cell receptor (beta chain) originates from a study of T cells in pancreatic ductal adenocarcinoma (dated by TCRdb to 2016 to 2017). A note on the overall study: Seeking insight into the adaptive T-cell response that arises naturally, the researchers examined how many CD8+ T cells infiltrated tumors of resected pancreatic ductal adenocarcinoma, where they sat, and what features they had, alongside the same properties of suppressive cells. On the study overall, not on this receptor specifically: Tumor versus blood clonality comparisons may be biased because tumors are enriched in CD45RO+ effector rather than naive T cells, biasing toward lower diversity. Blood samples had more total productive templates and 6 to 8-fold more unique clonotypes than tumor samples. T-cell clonality showed no significant difference between tumor and blood, with a mean clonality of about 0.11 in tumors and 0.06 to 0.08 in blood. Because inoperable disease is present at presentation in most pancreatic cancer patients, the resected cohort was biased toward the minority with early-stage disease.

The pancreatic ductal adenocarcinoma patients who were selected had gone through surgery without receiving any neoadjuvant therapy. After peripheral blood was drawn into heparin tubes, PBMCs were separated on a histopaque density gradient and then cryopreserved in roughly 10% DMSO. Genomic DNA was extracted from six or seven PBMC and some ten flash-frozen tumor specimens using the DNeasy Blood and Tissue Kit with Proteinase K and RNase treatment. CDR1 and CDR2 (SQVTM, ANQGSEA) derive from the germline V gene. The cysteine opens and the phenylalanine closes a CDR3 of 21 amino acids. CDR3 DNA only is kept here, 63 bases in frame from base 1. V is clipped by 1 base and J by 7 bases, and the sequence between their germline boundaries is 37 bases long. Turning to this clone: Its antigen is unknown. One base away there is no much larger clone; base qualities are not given.

TCR beta CDR3 regions were amplified from genomic DNA using the immunoSEQ hsTCRB kit. An Illumina HiSeq system was used for high-throughput TRB CDR3 sequencing. Processing in the source paper ran as follows. The immunoSEQ software was used to analyze the sequencing reads, and any nonproductive sequences containing premature stops or frame-shifts were left out. Clonality of the repertoire was calculated as one minus the Shannon entropy normalized by log2 of the number of unique productive sequences. The table comes from immuneACCESS by way of TCRdb, which keeps in-frame sequences with V and J called. Part of the clones is missing from these tables; in studies checked, under half for an unresolved V gene and the rest for unknown reasons. That table furnishes V, J and clone size, whereas the DNA furnished D and trimming. This sample has over 15,000 clones in its table, and roughly 89% of those were observed once. In total, the top ten clones hold approximately 15% of the sample.

The receptor chain draws on TRBV29-1 and TRBJ1-2; too little of a D gene remains to name it. The TCR comes from a human donor with pancreatic ductal adenocarcinoma. The sequencing sample was made of PBMCs. CDR3 protein: CSVEVPPSSGPNYSPTGGYTF. The bases are TGCAGCGTTGAAGTTCCCCCCTCCTCGGGCCCCAATTACAGCCCAACTGGTGGCTACACCTTC. When the CDR3 is completed using the reference TRBV29-1 and TRBJ1-2 genes on either side, the full variable domain is SAVISQKPSRDICQRGTSLTIQCQVDSQVTMMFWYRQQPGQSLTLIATANQGSEATYESGFVIDKFPISRPNLTFSTLTVSNMSPEDSSIYLCSVEVPPSSGPNYSPTGGYTFGSGTRLTVV.